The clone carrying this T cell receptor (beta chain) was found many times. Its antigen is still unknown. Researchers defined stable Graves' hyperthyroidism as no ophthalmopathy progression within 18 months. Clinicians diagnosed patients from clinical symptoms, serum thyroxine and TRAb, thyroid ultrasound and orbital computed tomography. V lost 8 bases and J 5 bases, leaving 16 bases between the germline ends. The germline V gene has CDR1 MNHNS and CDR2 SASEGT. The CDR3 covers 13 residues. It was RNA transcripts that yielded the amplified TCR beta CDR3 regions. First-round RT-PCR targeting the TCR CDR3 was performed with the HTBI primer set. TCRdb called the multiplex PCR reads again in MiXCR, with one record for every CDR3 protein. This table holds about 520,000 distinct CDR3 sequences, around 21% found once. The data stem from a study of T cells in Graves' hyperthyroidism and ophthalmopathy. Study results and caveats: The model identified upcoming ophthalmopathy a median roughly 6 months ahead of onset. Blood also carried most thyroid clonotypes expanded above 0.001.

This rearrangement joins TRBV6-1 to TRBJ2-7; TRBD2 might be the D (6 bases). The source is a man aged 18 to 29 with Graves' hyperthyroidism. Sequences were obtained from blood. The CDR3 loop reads CASQCRDCNEQYF. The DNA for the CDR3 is TGTGCCAGCCAATGCCGGGACTGCAACGAGCAGTACTTC.